This T cell receptor (beta chain) is from a study of blood T cell repertoires in COVID-19. As originally analysed: Estimated nucleated cell counts came from reference gene primer amplification. Sequenced by immunoSEQ multiplex PCR; TCRdb stores in-frame clones only, minus some. The V and J calls and clone size are taken from that table; D and trimming were inferred from the DNA. The repertoire holds 150,000 or so clones, around 82% seen once, with 1% to 1.5% in the top ten. CDR1 and CDR2 (germline): SGHAT, FQDESV (reference sequence). The CDR3 runs 16 residues. J gave up 5 bases and V 5 bases, and 11 bases lay outside the gene matches.

This receptor was taken from a man aged 55 to 69 who had recovered from COVID-19. Sample: peripheral blood. The chain employs TRBV11-1 and TRBJ2-3; TRBD2 aligns across 9 bases. CDR3 amino acids: CASSVRRGGDGDTQYF. CDR3 DNA: TGTGCCAGCAGCGTCAGGCGGGGGGGCGATGGAGATACGCAGTATTTT.